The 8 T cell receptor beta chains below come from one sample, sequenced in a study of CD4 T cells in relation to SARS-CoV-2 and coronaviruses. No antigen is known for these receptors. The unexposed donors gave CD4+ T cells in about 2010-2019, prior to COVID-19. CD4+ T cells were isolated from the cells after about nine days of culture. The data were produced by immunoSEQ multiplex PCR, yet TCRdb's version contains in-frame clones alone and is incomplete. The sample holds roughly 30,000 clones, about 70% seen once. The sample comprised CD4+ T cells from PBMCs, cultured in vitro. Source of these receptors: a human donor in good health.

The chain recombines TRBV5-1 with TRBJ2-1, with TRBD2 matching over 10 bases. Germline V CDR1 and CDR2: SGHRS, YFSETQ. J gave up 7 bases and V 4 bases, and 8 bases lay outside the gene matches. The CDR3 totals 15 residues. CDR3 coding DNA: TGCGCCAGCAGCCTCCTAGCGGGAGTTTGGAATGAGCAGTTCTTC. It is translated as CASSLLAGVWNEQFF.

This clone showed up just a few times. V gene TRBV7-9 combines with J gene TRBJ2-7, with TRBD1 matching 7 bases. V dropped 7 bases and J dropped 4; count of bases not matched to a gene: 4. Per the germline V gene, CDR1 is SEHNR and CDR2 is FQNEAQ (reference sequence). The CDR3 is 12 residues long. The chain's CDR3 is CASTGGRYEQYF. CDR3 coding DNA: TGTGCCAGCACAGGGGGTCGGTACGAGCAGTACTTC.

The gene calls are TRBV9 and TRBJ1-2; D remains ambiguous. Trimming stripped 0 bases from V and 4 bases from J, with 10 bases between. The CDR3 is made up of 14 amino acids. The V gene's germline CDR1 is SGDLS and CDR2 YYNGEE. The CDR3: CASSVDSGIYGYTF. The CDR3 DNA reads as TGTGCCAGCAGCGTAGATTCTGGGATCTATGGCTACACCTTC.

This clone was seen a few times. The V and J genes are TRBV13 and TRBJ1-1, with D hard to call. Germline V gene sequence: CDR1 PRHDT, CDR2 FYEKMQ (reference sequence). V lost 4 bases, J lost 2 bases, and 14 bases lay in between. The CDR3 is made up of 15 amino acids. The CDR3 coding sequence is TGTGCCAGCAGCTACACCCTGTTGGCAAACACTGAAGCTTTCTTT. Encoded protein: CASSYTLLANTEAFF.

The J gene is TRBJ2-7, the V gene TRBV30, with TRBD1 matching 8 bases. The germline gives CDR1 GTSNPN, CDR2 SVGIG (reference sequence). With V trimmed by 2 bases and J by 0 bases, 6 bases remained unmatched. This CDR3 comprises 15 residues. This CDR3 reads CAWSNRQGYSYEQYF. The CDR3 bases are TGTGCCTGGAGTAACCGACAGGGGTACTCCTACGAGCAGTACTTC.

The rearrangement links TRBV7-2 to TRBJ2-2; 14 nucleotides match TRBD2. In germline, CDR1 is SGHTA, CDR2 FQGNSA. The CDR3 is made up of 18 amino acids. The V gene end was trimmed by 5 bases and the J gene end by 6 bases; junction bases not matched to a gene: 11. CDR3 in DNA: TGTGCCAGCAGCCCGGGACTAGCGGGGGCCGTAGGCGCCGGGGAGCTGTTTTTT. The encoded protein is CASSPGLAGAVGAGELFF.

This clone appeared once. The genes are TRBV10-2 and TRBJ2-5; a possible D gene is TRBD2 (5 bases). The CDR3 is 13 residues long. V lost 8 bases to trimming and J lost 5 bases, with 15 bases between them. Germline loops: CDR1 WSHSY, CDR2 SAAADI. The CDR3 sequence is CASSGRVGETQYF. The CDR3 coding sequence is TGCGCCAGCTCTGGGCGGGTTGGTGAGACCCAGTACTTC.

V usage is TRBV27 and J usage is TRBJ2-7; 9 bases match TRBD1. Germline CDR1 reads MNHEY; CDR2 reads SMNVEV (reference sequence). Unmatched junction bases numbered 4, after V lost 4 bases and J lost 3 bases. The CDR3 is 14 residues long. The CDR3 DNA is TGTGCCAGCAGTTCTAGACAGGGGGACTACGAGCAGTACTTC. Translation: CASSSRQGDYEQYF.